This record concerns one T cell receptor (beta chain) sequence. Trimming left V 2 bases short and J 3 bases short, with 8 bases between. Germline V CDR1 and CDR2: SNHLY, FYNNEI. The CDR3 covers 14 residues. The data are from a study of blood T cell repertoires in COVID-19. Overall study context: COVID-19 samples collected from the United States, Italy and Spain covered acute and convalescent phases.

Original data processing: Amplification of reference gene primers was used by the study to estimate nucleated cell counts. Libraries were prepared by immunoSEQ multiplex PCR; TCRdb keeps only in-frame clonotypes and omits some of them. That table furnishes V, J and clone size, whereas the DNA furnished D and trimming. The data hold some 140,000 clones, with roughly 84% observed a single time. V usage is TRBV2 and J usage is TRBJ1-5, with a possible D match to TRBD1 (5 bases). The TCR sequence derives from a man between 35 and 55 years old with acute COVID-19. Material for sequencing was PBMCs or T cells enriched from blood (not recorded which). The CDR3 DNA reads TGTGCCAGCAGTGAATTACAGGTCAATCAGCCCCAGCATTTT. Protein product: CASSELQVNQPQHF.